The sequence of this T cell receptor (beta chain) was determined in a study of cytomegalovirus exposure and HLA in healthy donors. V lost 6 bases to trimming and J lost 4 bases; unmatched junction nucleotides: 7. The CDR3 runs to 15 residues. Germline loops: CDR1 KGHSH, CDR2 LQKENI. Vbeta (60) and Jbeta (13) primers were used in the PCR. Profiled with immunoSEQ multiplex PCR; TCRdb holds only in-frame clones, not every one. Among about 300,000 clones listed, 86% were seen once. This clonotype was sampled from a man in his forties or fifties in good health and CMV-seropositive. Sequenced material: PBMCs. V gene TRBV18 combines with J gene TRBJ2-1, with 9 bases identical to TRBD2. The CDR3 bases are TGTGCCAGCTCGCCGGGACTAGCTAATTACAATGAGCAGTTCTTC. Amino acids: CASSPGLANYNEQFF. Using reference TRBV18 and TRBJ2-1 for the parts outside the CDR3, the full variable domain is NAGVMQNPRHLVRRRGQEARLRCSPMKGHSHVYWYRQLPEEGLKFMVYLQKENIIDESGMPKERFSAEFPKEGPSILRIQQVVRGDSAAYFCASSPGLANYNEQFFGPGTRLTVL.